The 5 T cell receptor beta chains in this list originate from one sample, sequenced in a study of T cell therapy after organ transplantation. TCRdb's copy holds only in-frame clones and misses some; the assay was immunoSEQ multiplex PCR. The sample records 45,000 to 50,000 clones, approximately 94% being singletons. Which antigens these TCRs recognize remains unknown. Sequenced here: CD8+ T cells from blood, sampled before autologous CMV-specific T cell therapy. These receptors were collected from a human patient who had received a solid organ transplant and had CMV disease.

V usage is TRBV6-5 and J usage is TRBJ1-6; a weak D match, TRBD1 (6 bases). V was clipped by 11 bases and J by 6 bases, with 11 bases between them. Germline V gene lookup returns CDR1 MNHEY and CDR2 SVGAGI. The CDR3 covers 12 residues. The CDR3 here is CAGGQPNSPLHF. The CDR3 DNA reads as TGTGCCGGGGGCCAACCTAATTCACCCCTCCACTTT.

The chain employs TRBV6-1 and TRBJ2-7; weak D call: TRBD2 (5 bases). Germline lookup yields CDR1 MNHNS and CDR2 SASEGT. The V and J ends lost 3 bases and 3 bases respectively, with 9 bases between them. CDR3 length: 13 residues. The CDR3: CASSDFSGYEQYF. In nucleotides, the CDR3 is TGTGCCAGCAGTGATTTCAGCGGCTACGAGCAGTACTTC.

The V and J genes are TRBV7-9 and TRBJ2-1, with TRBD2 matching 7 bases. Germline values: CDR1 SEHNR, CDR2 FQNEAQ (reference sequence). Unmatched junction bases numbered 16, after V lost 2 bases and J lost 6 bases. There are 18 residues in the CDR3. CDR3 amino acids: CASSLYPVGEGRFNEQFF. In DNA form, the CDR3 reads TGTGCCAGCAGCTTATACCCCGTGGGGGAGGGCCGGTTCAATGAGCAGTTCTTC.

The count of this clone is one. The V call is TRBV19, the J call TRBJ1-1; D might be TRBD1 (6 bases). The CDR3 has 15 residues. V lost 5 bases and J lost 6, with 19 bases in between. Germline V gives CDR1 LNHDA, CDR2 SQIVND (reference sequence). CDR3 coding DNA: TGTGCCAGTAGTCCGTGGGGACAATTCGGACCTGAAGCTTTCTTT. It yields the protein CASSPWGQFGPEAFF.

V usage is TRBV13 and J usage is TRBJ2-6; 7 bases agree with TRBD1. The ends lost 4 bases at V and 0 bases at J; junction bases unmatched: 9. Per germline, CDR1 PRHDT and CDR2 FYEKMQ (reference sequence). The CDR3 sequence is 18 residues long. CDR3 bases: TGTGCCAGCAGCTCCTCTTTGGACAGGCACTCTGGGGCCAACGTCCTGACTTTC. Its translation: CASSSSLDRHSGANVLTF.